The source of this T cell receptor (beta chain) is a study of glioma-infiltrating T cells after dendritic cell vaccination (dated by TCRdb to the mid-2010s). Study-wide context: A cohort of about 15 glioblastoma patients from Phase I and II dendritic cell vaccination trials was included, of whom 9 were newly diagnosed and 6 had recurrent disease. Patients received autologous tumor lysate-pulsed dendritic cell vaccination between about 2002 and 2013. The vaccine consisted of monocyte-derived dendritic cells cultured less than eight days with IL-4 and GM-CSF, then pulsed overnight with autologous tumor lysate. Each patient was given three intradermal dendritic cell vaccine injections, spaced two weeks apart, in the arm below the axilla. In glioblastoma patients vaccinated with dendritic cells, deep sequencing of TCR beta CDR3 regions served to measure tumor-infiltrating lymphocyte content and to compare repertoires between tumor and blood. Survival after dendritic cell vaccination was correlated with TCR sequencing metrics such as TIL content and the overlap between tumor and blood repertoires. Points the paper makes about the study in general: The three-group TCR overlap response model was described as speculative and requiring prospective validation. The cohort was small and heterogeneous, only a few patients had full blood and tumor sets, and even fewer had initial-recurrent tumor pairs. After dendritic cell vaccination, a higher estimated pretreatment TIL content predicted longer time to progression and overall survival. TCR clonality showed no direct relationship with survival, which suggests that a diverse polyclonal response may matter.

This clone appeared once. Its target antigen remains unknown. The record has no base qualities; no much larger clone is one base away. To be selected, patients needed enough residual fresh-frozen tumor tissue and more than two years of available survival data. Molecular status otherwise varied across the glioblastoma patients, but none of them carried an isocitrate dehydrogenase mutation. PBMC collection took place before vaccination, two weeks after the third vaccination, and at tumor progression if progression occurred. Genomic DNA was extracted with the Qiagen DNeasy Blood extraction Kit. Using the immunoSEQ assay, TCRB CDR3 regions were amplified from roughly 2.2 micrograms of genomic DNA, or from all available DNA when less than that was on hand. Multiplex PCR used 60 forward primers for TCR V beta segments and 13 reverse primers for J beta segments. To estimate reads per starting template, synthetic control templates were spiked into each sample at limiting dilution. The Illumina HiSeq System generated sequencing reads of 87 bp. Per the authors' processing: PCR and sequencing errors were removed by merging closely related sequences with a nearest neighbor algorithm. TCR overlap was defined as the percentage of unique tumor TCR beta sequences that were also found in the peripheral blood of the same patient. This is the immuneACCESS table as TCRdb keeps it, with only in-frame sequences that have V and J called. A part of the clones is gone; compared with another copy, unresolved V genes explain less than half, and the rest is unexplained. That table is the source of V, J and clone size, and D and trimming were worked out from the DNA. Recorded for this sample are under 100,000 clones; around three quarters of them occurred a single time. The ten largest clones represent around 5.9% of the sample.

The V and J ends are trimmed by 0 bases and 8 bases, leaving 13 bases between them. CDR1 and CDR2 are drawn from the germline V gene (reference sequence): GTSNPN, SVGIG. Spanning cysteine to phenylalanine, the CDR3 consists of 13 amino acids. CDR3 DNA is the only sequence kept; it has 39 bases, read in frame from the first base. This receptor was taken from a human donor with glioblastoma. Sequenced here: blood, sampled before dendritic cell vaccination. The V gene is TRBV30 and the J gene is TRBJ1-2; the D gene identity is not certain. The CDR3 is CAWSVVEGGGYTF. The nucleotide sequence is TGTGCCTGGAGTGTAGTTGAGGGCGGGGGCTACACCTTC.